Included here is one T cell receptor (beta chain) sequence, with context. Clones were read by immunoSEQ multiplex PCR, and TCRdb kept only the in-frame ones, dropping some. The sample has around 97,000 clones; about 87% are singletons. The sample belongs to a study of blood T cell repertoires in COVID-19. Study as a whole: Sources were T cells, B-cell-depleted T cells, or PBMCs; the material itself was cDNA or gDNA.

V gave up 3 bases and J gave up 0 bases, with 6 bases separating them. This CDR3 contains 13 residues. In germline, CDR1 is SGHDT, CDR2 YYEEEE. Specimen: peripheral blood. This receptor was obtained from a human donor in a cohort sampled during active or convalescent COVID-19. The chain uses TRBV5-6 and TRBJ1-1; D gene uncertain. The CDR3 loop is CASSSQLNTEAFF. For the CDR3, the DNA is TGTGCCAGCAGCTCCCAATTGAACACTGAAGCTTTCTTT.